The 18 T cell receptor beta chains presented below share a single source sample, sequenced in a study of beta chain features in type 1 diabetes. Findings and caveats of the study: Moderately but significantly shorter TCRB CDR3s were found in Type 1 diabetes patients in all four CD4+ subsets.

Investigators reverse transcribed all isolated RNA, so they sequenced expressed TCRB transcripts. Assay used: immunoSEQ multiplex PCR; TCRdb lists only in-frame clones, some missing. The sample includes a few hundred thousand clones, roughly 12% of them seen just once. Their cognate antigens are unknown. The sequenced material came from naive CD4+ T cells from blood. These TCRs come from a woman between 18 and 30 years old with type 1 diabetes.

Only a few counts were recorded for this clone. The CDR3 region has the DNA TGCAGCGTCTCGATTGGTAGCTCTGGGGCCAACGTCCTGACTTTC. Translation gives CSVSIGSSGANVLTF. The genes are TRBV29-1 and TRBJ2-6; no definite D call. This CDR3 is built from 15 residues. Trimming shortened V by 6 bases and J by 0 bases, and 12 bases separated the two germline ends. Per germline, CDR1 SQVTM and CDR2 ANQGSEA.

This clone was found a few times. V gene TRBV9 combines with J gene TRBJ2-5; D may be TRBD2 (7 bases). With 0 bases removed from V and 5 bases from J, the gap between germline ends came to 14 bases. Germline V gives CDR1 SGDLS, CDR2 YYNGEE. This CDR3 comprises 15 residues. This CDR3 is CASSVGGGPGETQYF. Here the CDR3 DNA reads TGTGCCAGCAGCGTAGGCGGGGGCCCCGGGGAGACCCAGTACTTC.

The sample holds a few counts of this clone. The chain links TRBV11-2 to TRBJ2-7; D possibly corresponds to TRBD2 (5 bases). This CDR3 has 14 amino acids. The germline V gene has CDR1 SGHAT and CDR2 FQNNGV. The ends were cut back, 1 base at V and 0 bases at J, with 7 bases in the middle. In DNA, the CDR3 is TGTGCCAGCAGCTTAGGAGGGAGCTCCTACGAGCAGTACTTC. It codes for CASSLGGSSYEQYF.

The gene calls are TRBV25-1 and TRBJ1-2, with 8 positions matching TRBD1. Losses at the gene ends were 2 bases for V and 4 bases for J; bases not matched to a gene: 6. From germline, CDR1 is MGHDK and CDR2 SYGVNS. CDR3 length: 15 residues. CDR3 loop: CASSERTGLIYGYTF. CDR3 nucleotide sequence: TGTGCCAGCAGTGAACGGACAGGGCTGATCTATGGCTACACCTTC.

A few counts support this clone. The chain recombines TRBV6-6 with TRBJ2-4, with D perhaps TRBD1 (5 bases). Germline V lookup: CDR1 MNHNY, CDR2 SVGAGI (reference sequence). The CDR3 has 14 amino acids. V was trimmed by 7 bases and J by 3 bases, leaving 13 bases between them. CDR3 nucleotide sequence: TGTGCCAGCACCACAGGCATCGGCAAAAACATTCAGTACTTC. Protein product: CASTTGIGKNIQYF.

There are a few counts of this clone. The rearrangement uses TRBV7-9 and TRBJ1-2; 10 nucleotides align to TRBD1. V lost 7 bases, J lost 8 bases, and 10 bases stayed unmatched. The CDR3 length is 14 residues. CDR1 and CDR2 from the germline V gene are SEHNR and FQNEAQ (reference sequence). The CDR3 region has the DNA TGTGCCAGCACCCTAGACAGGGGGCGGCCCGGCTACACCTTC. Residues: CASTLDRGRPGYTF.

The chain carries TRBV27 and TRBJ1-2, with a tentative D call TRBD1 (5 bases). This CDR3 region has 15 residues. Germline CDR1 MNHEY, CDR2 SMNVEV (reference sequence). The germline V and J ends were trimmed by 5 bases and 7 bases, with 20 bases remaining between them. The CDR3 is CASSPQRRGPLGYTF. The CDR3 region has the DNA TGTGCCAGCAGTCCCCAGAGGAGGGGCCCACTTGGCTACACCTTC.

The chain employs TRBV27 and TRBJ2-3; D is perhaps TRBD2 (7 bases). Germline V gene lookup returns CDR1 MNHEY and CDR2 SMNVEV (reference sequence). The length of the CDR3 is 16 residues. V gave up 1 base and J gave up 6 bases, with 17 bases separating them. CDR3 nucleotide sequence: TGTGCCAGCAGTTTATTCTTTCCCGGGGGGCCCGATACGCAGTATTTT. This codes for CASSLFFPGGPDTQYF.

In the case of this clone: The sample carries other DNA sequences with the same CDR3. The genes are TRBV28 and TRBJ2-7; TRBD1 is a possible D gene (6 bases). V lost 8 bases, J lost 2 bases, and 10 bases lay in between. Germline-derived CDR1 and CDR2 are MDHEN and SYDVKM. The CDR3 runs 12 residues. CDR3 protein: CASSRGTYEQYF. The CDR3 bases are TGTGCCAGCTCCAGGGGCACCTACGAGCAGTACTTC. Using reference TRBV28 and TRBJ2-7 for the parts outside the CDR3, the full variable domain is DVKVTQSSRYLVKRTGEKVFLECVQDMDHENMFWYRQDPGLGLRLIYFSYDVKMKEKGDIPEGYSVSREKKERFSLILESASTNQTSMYLCASSRGTYEQYFGPGTRLTVT.

There are a few counts of this clone. As DNA, the CDR3 is TGCAGCGTCCCGGGGCTAGCGGGGGGAGAGACCCAGTACTTC. This encodes CSVPGLAGGETQYF. The chain carries TRBV29-1 and TRBJ2-5; 11 bases are a match to TRBD2. The V gene's germline CDR1 is SQVTM and CDR2 ANQGSEA. CDR3 size: 14 residues. The V and J ends lost 6 bases and 4 bases, in that order; junction bases with no gene match: 7.

The J gene is TRBJ2-5, the V gene TRBV20-1; no firm D call. The germline CDR1 and CDR2 sequences are DFQATT and SNEGSKA (reference sequence). V lost 3 bases and J 2 bases, leaving 4 bases between the germline ends. This CDR3 comprises 11 residues. The CDR3 DNA sequence: TGCAGTGCTAGCCATCAAGAGACCCAGTACTTC. Its protein product is CSASHQETQYF.

This clone appeared a few times. The rearrangement joins TRBV2 to TRBJ1-5; D perhaps matches TRBD1 (5 bases). The CDR3 has 11 residues. V was clipped by 4 bases and J by 7 bases, with 5 bases between them. The germline CDR1 and CDR2 sequences are SNHLY and FYNNEI. CDR3 loop: CASSAGQPQHF. CDR3 in DNA: TGTGCCAGCAGTGCAGGGCAGCCCCAGCATTTT.

The CDR3: CASSHSREQYF. The CDR3 DNA reads as TGTGCCAGCAGCCATAGTCGCGAGCAGTACTTC. The V gene is TRBV14, the J gene TRBJ2-7; D ambiguous. Trimming removed 3 bases at V and 6 bases at J, with 6 bases between. The CDR3 consists of 11 residues. Germline-derived CDR1 and CDR2 are SGHDN and FVKESK.

This clone was seen only a few times. This chain links TRBV18 with TRBJ2-7, with 11 bases lining up with TRBD2. Trimming at V came to 2 bases and at J to 0 bases, leaving 0 bases not matched to a gene. CDR3 length equals 15 residues. Per germline, CDR1 KGHSH and CDR2 LQKENI. The CDR3 DNA follows: TGTGCCAGCTCACCAACTAGCGGGGGCTCCTACGAGCAGTACTTC. It encodes CASSPTSGGSYEQYF.

On this clone: Other DNA variants within this sample encode the same CDR3. The CDR3 is CASSSGTGNSPLHF. The DNA of the CDR3 is TGTGCCAGCAGCTCCGGGACAGGGAATTCACCCCTCCACTTT. V and J are TRBV7-9 and TRBJ1-6; the match to TRBD1 covers 9 bases. Germline V lookup: CDR1 SEHNR, CDR2 FQNEAQ (reference sequence). V dropped 4 bases and J dropped 7; count of bases not matched to a gene: 2. This CDR3 comprises 14 residues.

A few counts support this clone. The chain uses TRBV28 and TRBJ2-3; D is ambiguous. Trimming stripped 6 bases from V and 0 bases from J, with 4 bases between. Germline-derived CDR1 and CDR2 are MDHEN and SYDVKM. This CDR3 is built from 12 residues. The DNA of the CDR3 is TGTGCCAGCAGGACTAGCACAGATACGCAGTATTTT. Translating it yields CASRTSTDTQYF.

In its sample, this clone was seen a few times. The chain joins TRBV19 to TRBJ1-1; D call uncertain. V dropped 5 bases and J dropped 12 bases, with 10 bases sitting between them. CDR3 size: 10 residues. Germline CDR1 reads LNHDA; CDR2 reads SQIVND (reference sequence). DNA for the CDR3: TGTGCCAGTAGTCTCGGGGTTCCTTTCTTT. Its translation: CASSLGVPFF.

This clone was seen a handful of times. The chain uses TRBV7-2 and TRBJ2-7; the match to TRBD1 covers 8 bases. The CDR3 is made up of 15 amino acids. In germline, CDR1 is SGHTA, CDR2 FQGNSA. Losses at the gene ends were 5 bases for V and 0 bases for J; bases not matched to a gene: 6. DNA for the CDR3: TGTGCCAGCAGCAGCGGACAGGGAAGCTCCTACGAGCAGTACTTC. Translating it yields CASSSGQGSSYEQYF.